This T cell receptor beta chain was recovered during a study of cytomegalovirus exposure and HLA in healthy donors. The study ran its PCR with 60 Vbeta and 13 Jbeta primers. The table came from immunoSEQ multiplex PCR; TCRdb's copy has only in-frame clones and leaves some out. The sample holds about 120,000 clones, approximately 82% seen once. CDR1 SGHDT and CDR2 YYEEEE come from the germline V gene. The CDR3 runs 17 residues. V shed 3 bases and J 0 bases; nucleotides not matched to a gene: 8. The receptor's source is a man younger than 35 in good health and CMV-seropositive. The sequenced sample was PBMCs. The chain uses TRBV5-6 and TRBJ1-4; 7 bases match TRBD1. In DNA form, the CDR3 reads TGTGCCAGCAGCTCCACGACAGGGCTAGCAACTAATGAAAAACTGTTTTTT. Amino acid sequence: CASSSTTGLATNEKLFF.